This entry lists 11 T cell receptor beta chains sequenced from one sample in a study of cytomegalovirus exposure and HLA in healthy donors. Profiling relied on immunoSEQ multiplex PCR, and the TCRdb table lists in-frame clones only, not all of them. The data hold around 49,000 clones, with 94% observed a single time. The sample consisted of PBMCs. These receptors all come from a woman aged 18-30 years in good health and CMV-seropositive.

The chain carries TRBV5-6 and TRBJ2-3, with 7 bases aligning to TRBD1. The trim removed 4 bases at V and 1 base at J, leaving 9 bases unmatched. The CDR3 spans 16 residues. CDR1 and CDR2 (germline): SGHDT, YYEEEE. As DNA, the CDR3 is TGTGCCAGCAGCCCCGCTGACAGGGTGGGCACAGATACGCAGTATTTT. Its protein product is CASSPADRVGTDTQYF.

The CDR3 DNA follows: TGTGCCAGCAGTAGGACTTCTCCTGGAAACACCATATATTTT. Translating it yields CASSRTSPGNTIYF. The chain is built from TRBV6-5 and TRBJ1-3; D call uncertain. The ends were cut back, 5 bases at V and 2 bases at J, with 10 bases in the middle. CDR3 length: 14 residues. Germline CDR1 is MNHEY and CDR2 is SVGAGI.

The chain uses TRBV28 and TRBJ2-3; the match to TRBD2 covers 14 bases. Losses at the gene ends were 5 bases for V and 0 bases for J; bases not matched to a gene: 13. CDR1 MDHEN and CDR2 SYDVKM come from the germline V gene. The CDR3 has 20 amino acids. The CDR3: CASSGTGLAGDSSSTDTQYF. DNA of the CDR3: TGTGCCAGCAGTGGGACGGGACTAGCGGGAGATTCCTCTAGCACAGATACGCAGTATTTT.

The chain employs TRBV5-6 and TRBJ1-6; TRBD1 is a possible D gene (6 bases). This CDR3 comprises 15 residues. The germline V and J ends were trimmed by 4 bases and 9 bases, with 17 bases remaining between them. Per germline, CDR1 SGHDT and CDR2 YYEEEE. The CDR3 region is CASSRMAGGFSPLHF. CDR3 DNA: TGTGCCAGCAGCCGGATGGCGGGGGGCTTTTCACCCCTCCACTTT.

The V call is TRBV29-1, the J call TRBJ2-2, with a possible D match to TRBD1 (5 bases). V was clipped by 4 bases and J by 1 base, with 7 bases between them. The CDR3 loop spans 13 amino acids. The V gene's germline CDR1 is SQVTM and CDR2 ANQGSEA. CDR3 in amino acids: CSVGTQNTGELFF. In nucleotides, the CDR3 is TGCAGCGTTGGGACACAGAACACCGGGGAGCTGTTTTTT.

The chain combines TRBV11-1 with TRBJ2-7; D not resolved. V was clipped by 5 bases and J by 0 bases, with 5 bases between them. From germline, CDR1 is SGHAT and CDR2 FQDESV (reference sequence). This CDR3 spans 12 amino acids. Here the CDR3 DNA reads TGTGCCAGCAGCCACAGCTCCTACGAGCAGTACTTC. Its protein product is CASSHSSYEQYF.

The chain joins TRBV28 to TRBJ2-1; 8 bases agree with TRBD2. This CDR3 is 15 amino acids long. The junction had 4 bases not matched to a gene; V was cut back by 4 bases and J by 2 bases. The germline V gene has CDR1 MDHEN and CDR2 SYDVKM. The CDR3 is CASSSGLAPYNEQFF. The CDR3 DNA follows: TGTGCCAGCAGTTCAGGACTAGCCCCCTACAATGAGCAGTTCTTC.

This rearrangement joins TRBV7-9 to TRBJ2-2, with 11 bases lining up with TRBD2. Germline V gene data show CDR1 as SEHNR and CDR2 as FQNEAQ (reference sequence). The CDR3 is made up of 17 amino acids. V lost 2 bases to trimming and J lost 4 bases; unmatched junction nucleotides: 6. CDR3 DNA: TGTGCCAGCAGCTTAATCCCTAGCGGGAGGTCCACCGGGGAGCTGTTTTTT. As protein: CASSLIPSGRSTGELFF.

The CDR3 sequence: CASSLGGYVGSRDEQFF. In nucleotides, the CDR3 is TGTGCCAGCAGCTTAGGGGGTTATGTCGGGAGTAGGGATGAGCAGTTCTTC. This rearrangement joins TRBV7-8 to TRBJ2-1, with a tentative D call TRBD2 (6 bases). The CDR3 totals 17 residues. CDR1 and CDR2 from the germline V gene are SGHVS and FQNEAQ. The V gene lost 1 base and the J gene lost 8 bases, with 21 bases spanning the gap.

J is TRBJ2-3 and V is TRBV10-3, with 10 bases aligning to TRBD2. This CDR3 has 16 amino acids. V lost 2 bases and J lost 4; bases outside the gene matches: 6. Germline assignment: CDR1 ENHRY and CDR2 SYGVKD. As DNA, the CDR3 is TGTGCCATCAGTGAGAAGGCTAGCGGGAGCGCAGATACGCAGTATTTT. It encodes CAISEKASGSADTQYF.

This chain links TRBV19 with TRBJ1-5, with 7 bases that match TRBD1. Germline CDR1 LNHDA, CDR2 SQIVND (reference sequence). The CDR3 consists of 13 residues. The V gene end was trimmed by 4 bases and the J gene end by 4 bases; junction bases not matched to a gene: 1. The CDR3 bases are TGTGCCAGTAGTAGGGACAGAAATCAGCCCCAGCATTTT. Its protein is CASSRDRNQPQHF. The whole variable domain, filled in from reference TRBV19 and TRBJ1-5, reads DGGITQSPKYLFRKEGQNVTLSCEQNLNHDAMYWYRQDPGQGLRLIYYSQIVNDFQKGDIAEGYSVSREKKESFPLTVTSAQKNPTAFYLCASSRDRNQPQHFGDGTRLSIL.